The sequence of this TCR beta chain was determined in a study of T cells in Graves' hyperthyroidism and ophthalmopathy. Study-level information: Upon initial diagnosis and before any treatment, peripheral blood was collected.

This clonotype was seen many times. Antigen unknown. General study points: Most thyroid-expanded clonotypes above 0.001 were also found in blood.

The study defined stable Graves' hyperthyroidism as no ophthalmopathy progression within 18 months. TCR beta CDR3 regions were amplified from RNA transcripts. The TCR CDR3 first-round RT-PCR relied on the HTBI primer set. Each CDR3 protein gets one entry after TCRdb re-called the multiplex PCR reads with MiXCR. The table records 550,000 to 650,000 distinct CDR3 sequences, approximately 15% of them present only once. The TCR comes from a woman aged 40 to 50 with Graves' hyperthyroidism. What was sequenced was blood.

As DNA, the CDR3 is TGTGCCAGCAGCCAAGACCGGACTAGCGGCACAGATACGCAGTATTTT. Protein product: CASSQDRTSGTDTQYF. The chain joins TRBV3-1 to TRBJ2-3; 9 bases are a match to TRBD2. V lost 0 bases to trimming and J lost 1 base; unmatched junction nucleotides: 2. Germline V gene sequence: CDR1 LGHDT, CDR2 YNNKEL (reference sequence). CDR3 length equals 16 residues.